These T cell receptor beta chains were read from a single sample in a study of CD8+ T cells in alopecia areata. The method was immunoSEQ multiplex PCR; TCRdb's version includes in-frame clones alone and lacks a portion of them. The repertoire includes around 8,400 clones, 60% to 85% of them detected once, and 2.7% sits in the top ten. The sample was CD4+ Tregs sorted from blood. These receptors were collected from a human donor with alopecia areata. Each CDR3 is given with its conserved first and last residue. A D gene is named only where the DNA matches it firmly. Where a row states a size, it is once, few, many or the class of an expanded clone; other rows omit it.

V: TRBV7-9; D: .; size: .; J: TRBJ1-2; CDR3: CASSDDLQGFYGYTF; DNA: TGTGCCAGCAGCGATGACTTACAGGGTTTCTATGGCTACACCTTC
V: TRBV4-2; D: TRBD2; size: .; J: TRBJ2-1; CDR3: CASKMTSGSNEQFF; DNA: TGTGCCAGCAAAATGACTAGCGGGTCCAATGAGCAGTTCTTC
V: TRBV4-2; D: .; size: .; J: TRBJ2-1; CDR3: CASSQDPVNEQFF; DNA: TGTGCCAGCAGCCAAGATCCCGTGAATGAGCAGTTCTTC
V: TRBV2; D: .; size: .; J: TRBJ1-6; CDR3: CASRPLDRRDNSPLHF; DNA: TGTGCCAGCAGGCCACTTGACAGGCGGGATAATTCACCCCTCCACTTT
V: TRBV29-1; D: TRBD2; size: .; J: TRBJ2-1; CDR3: CSAEGLAGNEQFF; DNA: TGCAGCGCCGAGGGACTAGCAGGCAATGAGCAGTTCTTC
V: TRBV5-1; D: .; size: .; J: TRBJ2-1; CDR3: CASSWEAAGLYNEQFF; DNA: TGCGCCAGCAGCTGGGAGGCAGCGGGCCTATACAATGAGCAGTTCTTC
V: TRBV10-2; D: .; size: .; J: TRBJ1-6; CDR3: CASSELSFSYNSPLHF; DNA: TGCGCCAGCAGTGAGCTTTCGTTCTCTTATAATTCACCCCTCCACTTT
V: TRBV5-4; D: .; size: .; J: TRBJ2-1; CDR3: CASSWDMSSYNEQFF; DNA: TGTGCCAGCAGCTGGGACATGAGCTCCTACAATGAGCAGTTCTTC
V: TRBV29-1; D: .; size: few; J: TRBJ2-1; CDR3: CSVDGFYLVNEQFF; DNA: TGCAGCGTTGATGGTTTTTATCTTGTCAATGAGCAGTTCTTC
V: TRBV25-1; D: .; size: .; J: TRBJ2-3; CDR3: CASSLAGSGDTQYF; DNA: TGTGCCAGCAGTCTCGCGGGAAGCGGGGATACGCAGTATTTT
V: TRBV7-9; D: .; size: .; J: TRBJ2-3; CDR3: CASSLASPDTQYF; DNA: TGTGCCAGCAGCTTAGCGTCACCAGATACGCAGTATTTT
V: TRBV6-1; D: .; size: once; J: TRBJ2-7; CDR3: CASRLQPSYEQYF; DNA: TGTGCCAGCAGGTTGCAGCCCTCCTACGAGCAGTACTTC
V: TRBV7-9; D: TRBD1; size: .; J: TRBJ2-3; CDR3: CASSFFWTDRGLNTDTQYF; DNA: TGTGCCAGCAGCTTTTTTTGGACCGACAGGGGACTTAACACAGATACGCAGTATTTT
V: TRBV7-2; D: .; size: .; J: TRBJ1-5; CDR3: CASSLVGNQPQHF; DNA: TGTGCCAGCAGCTTAGTAGGCAATCAGCCCCAGCATTTT
V: TRBV10-3; D: TRBD1; size: .; J: TRBJ1-2; CDR3: CAIRSGQGATGYTF; DNA: TGTGCCATCAGATCGGGACAGGGGGCTACTGGCTACACCTTC
V: TRBV2; D: .; size: few; J: TRBJ2-3; CDR3: CASSASNTDTQYF; DNA: TGTGCCAGCAGCGCGTCGAACACAGATACGCAGTATTTT
V: TRBV29-1; D: .; size: .; J: TRBJ1-1; CDR3: CSVKREINTEAFF; DNA: TGCAGCGTTAAGAGGGAGATCAACACTGAAGCTTTCTTT
V: TRBV19; D: .; size: .; J: TRBJ1-5; CDR3: CASSILTVGNQPQHF; DNA: TGTGCCAGTAGTATATTGACAGTTGGCAATCAGCCCCAGCATTTT
V: TRBV5-1; D: .; size: .; J: TRBJ1-1; CDR3: CASSSDSVTEAFF; DNA: TGCGCCAGCAGCTCGGACAGCGTAACTGAAGCTTTCTTT
V: TRBV5-1; D: .; size: .; J: TRBJ2-5; CDR3: CASSRAGAKETQYF; DNA: TGCGCCAGCAGCCGGGCAGGGGCGAAAGAGACCCAGTACTTC
V: TRBV7-2; D: .; size: .; J: TRBJ2-7; CDR3: CASSPQAGYEQYF; DNA: TGTGCCAGCAGCCCACAGGCCGGCTACGAGCAGTACTTC
V: TRBV4-2; D: .; size: few; J: TRBJ2-6; CDR3: CASSQQGSGANVLTF; DNA: TGTGCCAGCAGCCAACAGGGTTCTGGGGCCAACGTCCTGACTTTC